This T cell receptor beta chain was observed in a study of blood T cell repertoires in COVID-19. Study-level information: Samples taken during acute and convalescent COVID-19 were collected in the United States, Italy and Spain. Sample material is recorded as cDNA or gDNA derived from T cells, B-cell-depleted T cells, or PBMCs.

As handled by the study authors: Amplification of reference gene primers provided the estimated nucleated cell counts. Using immunoSEQ multiplex PCR, the repertoire was profiled, and TCRdb retains in-frame clones only, with some absent. V and J calls and clone size come straight from that table; D and trimming were deduced from the DNA. The sample yields some 100,000 clones, around nine tenths seen once. The receptor was isolated from a man in his forties or fifties with acute or convalescent COVID-19. Sequenced material: peripheral blood.

CDR3 in DNA: TGTGCCAGCAGCTTAGTTCTTTTGAACACTGAAGCTTTCTTT. Its translation is CASSLVLLNTEAFF. The chain uses TRBV7-8 and TRBJ1-1, with D hard to call. There are 14 residues in the CDR3. Trimming took 1 base from V and 0 from J, leaving 6 bases between them. CDR1 is SGHVS and CDR2 is FQNEAQ in the germline V gene.